These T cell receptor beta chains were read from a single sample in a study of OX40 agonist ivuxolimab in advanced cancers. The method was immunoSEQ multiplex PCR; TCRdb's version includes in-frame clones alone and lacks a portion of them. Of 30,000 to 35,000 clones listed, approximately 86% are singletons. Specimen: CD4+ or CD8+ T cells sorted from blood, collected in a trial of the OX40 agonist ivuxolimab. These receptors were obtained from an adult with an advanced solid tumor such as melanoma, head and neck, liver or kidney cancer. The CDR3 runs from the conserved cysteine through the conserved F or W. The order of the fields is CDR3 length, V gene, D gene, J gene, CDR3 protein, CDR3 DNA. A D gene is named only where the DNA matches it firmly.

cdr3_length: 15; v_call: TRBV9; d_call: NA; j_call: TRBJ2-1; cdr3_aa: CASSVATRGYNEQFF; cdr3_nt: TGTGCCAGCAGCGTAGCTACCCGAGGGTACAATGAGCAGTTCTTC
cdr3_length: 14; v_call: TRBV15; d_call: NA; j_call: TRBJ2-7; cdr3_aa: CATSRERGFYEQYF; cdr3_nt: TGTGCCACCAGCAGAGAAAGGGGATTCTACGAGCAGTACTTC
cdr3_length: 13; v_call: TRBV4-1; d_call: NA; j_call: TRBJ2-2; cdr3_aa: CASSLPNTGELFF; cdr3_nt: TGCGCCAGCAGCCTCCCGAACACCGGGGAGCTGTTTTTT
cdr3_length: 13; v_call: TRBV27; d_call: NA; j_call: TRBJ2-1; cdr3_aa: CASSKRGFNEQFF; cdr3_nt: TGTGCCAGCAGTAAACGGGGGTTCAATGAGCAGTTCTTC
cdr3_length: 16; v_call: TRBV7-9; d_call: TRBD1; j_call: TRBJ2-1; cdr3_aa: CASTPPPAGGDNEQFF; cdr3_nt: TGTGCCAGCACCCCACCCCCGGCAGGGGGAGACAATGAGCAGTTCTTC
cdr3_length: 14; v_call: TRBV5-4; d_call: TRBD1; j_call: TRBJ2-7; cdr3_aa: CASSSMDRSYEQYF; cdr3_nt: TGTGCCAGCAGCTCGATGGACAGGTCCTACGAGCAGTACTTC
cdr3_length: 14; v_call: TRBV28; d_call: NA; j_call: TRBJ1-1; cdr3_aa: CASSLFSQHTEAFF; cdr3_nt: TGTGCCAGCAGTTTATTCAGTCAGCACACTGAAGCTTTCTTT
cdr3_length: 12; v_call: TRBV27; d_call: TRBD1; j_call: TRBJ2-7; cdr3_aa: CASSGTGWEQYF; cdr3_nt: TGTGCCAGCAGTGGGACAGGGTGGGAGCAGTACTTC
cdr3_length: 15; v_call: TRBV15; d_call: NA; j_call: TRBJ1-2; cdr3_aa: CATSPKGNSNYGYTF; cdr3_nt: TGTGCCACCAGCCCTAAAGGTAACAGCAACTATGGCTACACCTTC
cdr3_length: 16; v_call: TRBV5-1; d_call: TRBD1; j_call: TRBJ1-1; cdr3_aa: CASSLGRRGRDTEAFF; cdr3_nt: TGCGCCAGCAGCTTGGGCCGTAGGGGGCGGGACACTGAAGCTTTCTTT
cdr3_length: 14; v_call: TRBV28; d_call: TRBD2; j_call: TRBJ2-7; cdr3_aa: CASSLRTSGYEQYF; cdr3_nt: TGTGCCAGCAGCCTAAGGACTAGCGGATACGAGCAGTACTTC